The entry that follows covers one T cell receptor (beta chain) sequence. V shed 3 bases, J shed 6 bases, and the junction held 7 bases outside the gene matches. The CDR3 has 14 residues. Looked up from germline, CDR1 is MDHEN and CDR2 is SYDVKM. These data come from a study of blood T cell repertoires in COVID-19. On the study more broadly: The samples span acute and convalescent COVID-19 from the United States, Italy and Spain. The analysed material was cDNA or gDNA that came from T cells, B-cell-depleted T cells, or PBMCs.

The protocol was immunoSEQ multiplex PCR, while the TCRdb copy is restricted to in-frame clones and leaves out a portion. This repertoire shows more than 70,000 clones, less than 85% found once; its top ten account for around a tenth. The TCR sequence derives from a woman in her seventies with acute or convalescent COVID-19. Sequencing input: peripheral blood. The chain recombines TRBV28 with TRBJ2-7, with TRBD1 matching over 8 bases. CDR3 amino acids: CASSFMGRGREQYF. Written as DNA, the CDR3 is TGTGCCAGCAGTTTTATGGGCAGGGGGCGCGAGCAGTACTTC.